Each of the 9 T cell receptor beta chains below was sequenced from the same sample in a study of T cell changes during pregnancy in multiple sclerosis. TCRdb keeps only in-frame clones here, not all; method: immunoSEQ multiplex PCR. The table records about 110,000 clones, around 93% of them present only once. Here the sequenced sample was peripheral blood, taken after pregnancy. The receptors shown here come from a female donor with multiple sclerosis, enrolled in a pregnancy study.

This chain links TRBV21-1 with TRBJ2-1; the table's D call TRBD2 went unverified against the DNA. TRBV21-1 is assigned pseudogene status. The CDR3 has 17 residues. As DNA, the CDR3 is TGTGCCAGCAGCAAAGAGAGGGGACTAGCGGGGGCCAATGAGCAGTTCTTC. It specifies CASSKERGLAGANEQFF.

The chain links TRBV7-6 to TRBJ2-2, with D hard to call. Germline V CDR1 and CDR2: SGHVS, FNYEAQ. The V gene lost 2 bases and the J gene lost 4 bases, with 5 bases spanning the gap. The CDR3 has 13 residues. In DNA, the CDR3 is TGTGCCAGCAGCTTATCAGGCACCGGGGAGCTGTTTTTT. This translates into CASSLSGTGELFF.

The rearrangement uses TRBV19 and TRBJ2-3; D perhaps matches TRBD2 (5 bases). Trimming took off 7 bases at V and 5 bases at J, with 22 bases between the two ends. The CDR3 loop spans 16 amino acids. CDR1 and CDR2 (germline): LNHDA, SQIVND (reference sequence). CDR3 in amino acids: CASTPKTSREGDTQYF. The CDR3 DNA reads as TGTGCCAGTACCCCGAAGACAAGCCGAGAGGGAGATACGCAGTATTTT.

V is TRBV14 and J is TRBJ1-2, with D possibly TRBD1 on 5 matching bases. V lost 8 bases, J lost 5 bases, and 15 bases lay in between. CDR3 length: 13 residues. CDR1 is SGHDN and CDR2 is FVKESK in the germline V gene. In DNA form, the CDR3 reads TGTGCCAGCCGTTCTTCCAGGGAATATGGCTACACCTTC. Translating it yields CASRSSREYGYTF.

DNA for the CDR3: TGTGCCAGCAGTACCAGGGGGCACTATGGCTACACCTTC. This codes for CASSTRGHYGYTF. This chain connects TRBV7-8 to TRBJ1-2; 8 bases are shared with TRBD1. V was pared by 6 bases and J by 3 bases, with 3 bases of the junction left unmatched. The CDR3 runs 13 residues. Per the germline V gene, CDR1 is SGHVS and CDR2 is FQNEAQ. Full variable domain (missing parts from reference TRBV7-8 and TRBJ1-2): GAGVSQSPRYKVAKRGQDVALRCDPISGHVSLFWYQQALGQGPEFLTYFQNEAQLDKSGLPSDRFFAERPEGSVSTLKIQRTQQEDSAVYLCASSTRGHYGYTFGSGTRLTVV.

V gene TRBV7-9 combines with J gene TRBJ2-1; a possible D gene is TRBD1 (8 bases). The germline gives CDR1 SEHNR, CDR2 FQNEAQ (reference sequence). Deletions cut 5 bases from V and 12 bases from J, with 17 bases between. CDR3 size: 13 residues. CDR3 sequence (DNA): TGTGCCAGCAGCCCAGGACAGGGAGGGCGGCAGTTCTTC. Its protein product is CASSPGQGGRQFF.

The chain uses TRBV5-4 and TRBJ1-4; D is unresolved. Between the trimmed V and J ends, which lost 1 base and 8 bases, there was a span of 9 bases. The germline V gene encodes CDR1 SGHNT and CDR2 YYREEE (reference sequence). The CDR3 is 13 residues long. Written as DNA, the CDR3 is TGTGCCAGCAGCTTGCTGGGAGGAGAAAAACTGTTTTTT. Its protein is CASSLLGGEKLFF.

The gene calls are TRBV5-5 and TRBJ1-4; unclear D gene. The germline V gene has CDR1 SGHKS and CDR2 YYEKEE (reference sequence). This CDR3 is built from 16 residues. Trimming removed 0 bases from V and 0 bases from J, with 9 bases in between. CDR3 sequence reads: CASSLGLAATNEKLFF. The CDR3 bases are TGTGCCAGCAGCTTGGGACTGGCTGCAACTAATGAAAAACTGTTTTTT.

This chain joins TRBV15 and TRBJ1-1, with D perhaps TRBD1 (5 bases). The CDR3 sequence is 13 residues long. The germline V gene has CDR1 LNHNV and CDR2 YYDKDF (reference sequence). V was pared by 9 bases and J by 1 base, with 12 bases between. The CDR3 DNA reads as TGTGCCACAAGTGCCGGGGGGAACACTGAAGCTTTCTTT. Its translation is CATSAGGNTEAFF.